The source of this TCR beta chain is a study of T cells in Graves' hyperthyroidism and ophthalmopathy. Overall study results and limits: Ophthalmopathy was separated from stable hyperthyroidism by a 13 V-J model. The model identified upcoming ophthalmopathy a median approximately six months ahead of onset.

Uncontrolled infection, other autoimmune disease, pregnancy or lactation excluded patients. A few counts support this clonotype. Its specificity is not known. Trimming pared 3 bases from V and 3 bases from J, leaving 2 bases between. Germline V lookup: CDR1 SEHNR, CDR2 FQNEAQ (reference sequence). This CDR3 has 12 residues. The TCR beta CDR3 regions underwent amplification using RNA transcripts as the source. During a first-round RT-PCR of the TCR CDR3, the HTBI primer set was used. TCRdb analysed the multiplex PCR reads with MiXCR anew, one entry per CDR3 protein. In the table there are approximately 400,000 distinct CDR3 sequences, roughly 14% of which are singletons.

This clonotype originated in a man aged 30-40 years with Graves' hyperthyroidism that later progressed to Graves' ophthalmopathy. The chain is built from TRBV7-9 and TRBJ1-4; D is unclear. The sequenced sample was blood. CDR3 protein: CASSLANEKLFF. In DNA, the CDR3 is TGTGCCAGCAGCTTGGCTAATGAAAAACTGTTTTTT. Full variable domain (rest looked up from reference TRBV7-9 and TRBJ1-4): DTGVSQNPRHKITKRGQNVTFRCDPISEHNRLYWYRQTLGQGPEFLTYFQNEAQLEKSRLLSDRFSAERPKGSFSTLEIQRTEQGDSAMYLCASSLANEKLFFGSGTQLSVL.